These T cell receptor beta chains were read from a single sample in a study of breast tumors, draining lymph nodes, adjacent tissues. MiXCR, run by TCRdb on the multiplex PCR reads, gives a single entry per CDR3 protein. The table has fewer than 200,000 distinct CDR3 sequences, 25% to 40% seen once. Sequencing input: axillary lymph node tissue. These receptors were collected from a female donor with breast cancer. Some clones in this sample may be carry-over from other donors' samples. Each CDR3 is given with its conserved first and last residue. A D gene is named only where the DNA matches it firmly. Some rows have no size entry. The others give once, few or many, or a class for an expanded clone.

TRBV9	TRBJ2-5	-	-	CASTAHRAGGETQYF	TGTGCCAGCACCGCTCATCGGGCGGGCGGAGAGACCCAGTACTTC
TRBV7-2	TRBJ2-7	many	-	CASSLGTLPYEQYF	TGTGCCAGCAGCTTGGGGACTCTCCCGTACGAGCAGTACTTC
TRBV4-1	TRBJ2-1	many	-	CASSQAGSNAYNEQFF	TGCGCCAGCAGCCAAGCCGGGAGCAACGCCTACAATGAGCAGTTCTTC
TRBV20-1	TRBJ2-7	-	TRBD2	CSARLRGTSAFPREQYF	TGCAGTGCTAGACTCCGGGGGACTAGCGCGTTTCCCCGCGAGCAGTACTTC
TRBV30	TRBJ2-7	many	-	CAWSVGGLSYEQYF	TGTGCCTGGAGTGTAGGAGGGCTTTCCTACGAGCAGTACTTC
TRBV5-1	TRBJ1-6	-	-	CATRRNLGDNPPLHF	TGCGCCACTCGAAGGAACTTAGGGGATAACCCGCCCCTCCACTTT
TRBV5-1	TRBJ1-2	many	-	CASSKDTDYGYTF	TGCGCCAGCAGCAAGGACACCGACTATGGCTACACCTTC
TRBV6-2/TRBV6-3	TRBJ2-7	many	-	CAIQTEPYEQYF	TGTGCCATTCAGACAGAGCCCTACGAGCAGTACTTC
TRBV28	TRBJ1-6	many	-	CASRQNSPLHF	TGTGCCAGCAGACAAAATTCACCCCTCCACTTT
TRBV20-1	TRBJ2-7	many	TRBD2	CSAITSGSAYEQYF	TGCAGTGCTATAACTAGCGGGAGCGCCTACGAGCAGTACTTC
TRBV19	TRBJ2-5	many	-	CASSLFGRRETQYF	TGTGCCAGTAGTCTCTTCGGGAGAAGAGAGACCCAGTACTTC
TRBV7-9	TRBJ2-1	many	TRBD2	CASSLEVAGGSYNEQFF	TGTGCCAGCAGCTTAGAGGTAGCGGGGGGTTCCTACAATGAGCAGTTCTTC
TRBV9	TRBJ1-6	many	-	CASSAWIGSSYNSPLHF	TGTGCCAGCAGCGCCTGGATCGGGAGCTCCTATAATTCACCCCTCCACTTT
TRBV2	TRBJ2-5	many	-	CASSRVSQETQYF	TGTGCCAGCAGTCGAGTCAGCCAAGAGACCCAGTACTTC
TRBV7-9	TRBJ1-1	-	TRBD1	CASSEGQGVHTEAFF	TGTGCCAGCAGCGAAGGACAGGGGGTACACACTGAAGCTTTCTTT
TRBV5-6	TRBJ1-2	many	-	CASSLVTLSGGYTF	TGTGCCAGCAGCTTGGTGACCTTATCGGGTGGCTACACCTTC
TRBV5-8	TRBJ2-2	many	-	CASSLIGLPGGELFF	TGTGCCAGCAGCTTGATAGGCCTCCCTGGAGGGGAGCTGTTTTTT
TRBV20-1	TRBJ2-1	many	TRBD2	CSARYLAGYNEQFF	TGCAGTGCTAGATATCTAGCGGGATACAATGAGCAGTTCTTC
TRBV6-1	TRBJ2-1	many	-	CASSPWGSYNEQFF	TGTGCCAGCAGTCCTTGGGGGAGCTACAATGAGCAGTTCTTC
TRBV7-9	TRBJ2-1	many	TRBD1	CASSLMRGQQRGNEQFF	TGTGCCAGCAGCTTAATGAGGGGACAGCAAAGAGGGAATGAGCAGTTCTTC
TRBV25-1	TRBJ1-2	-	TRBD1	CASLDRVYGYTF	TGTGCCAGCTTGGACAGGGTGTATGGCTACACCTTC
TRBV5-1	TRBJ1-2	many	-	CASSPTSDSNYGYTF	TGCGCCAGCAGCCCTACCTCGGACAGTAACTATGGCTACACCTTC